The next 9 T cell receptor beta chains were all read from a single sample in a study of identifying expanded T cells in peripheral blood. Clones were sequenced by immunoSEQ multiplex PCR, and TCRdb holds only the in-frame ones, with some missing. The sample has 81,000 or so clones; roughly 84% are singletons. The source material was blood. The receptors derive from a person between 18 and 75 years old in good health.

The chain recombines TRBV9 with TRBJ1-2; D gene uncertain. This CDR3 contains 16 residues. Germline-derived CDR1 and CDR2 are SGDLS and YYNGEE. Trimming removed 0 bases from V and 5 bases from J, with 17 bases in between. The CDR3: CASSVATSVSDYGYTF. Written as DNA, the CDR3 is TGTGCCAGCAGCGTAGCTACTTCGGTGTCAGATTATGGCTACACCTTC.

This chain uses TRBV29-1 with TRBJ2-1; a possible D gene is TRBD1 (7 bases). Per germline, CDR1 SQVTM and CDR2 ANQGSEA. The CDR3 loop spans 16 amino acids. The V end lost 2 bases, the J end lost 14 bases, and 28 bases lay between the germline ends. Here the CDR3 DNA reads TGCAGCGTTGAATGGAGGGGGCAGGGTGTCGGCCCCCGTGAGTTCTTC. Translation gives CSVEWRGQGVGPREFF.

The chain carries TRBV6-5 and TRBJ2-7, with TRBD1 as a possible D gene (6 bases). Germline CDR1 reads MNHEY; CDR2 reads SVGAGI. V was trimmed by 5 bases and J by 2 bases, leaving 16 bases between them. The CDR3 totals 15 residues. The CDR3 spells CASSPAADSAYEQYF. The CDR3 DNA is TGTGCCAGCAGTCCTGCCGCGGACAGTGCCTACGAGCAGTACTTC.

The rearrangement joins TRBV18 to TRBJ2-1; D gene uncertain. Trimming left V 3 bases short and J 7 bases short, with 4 bases between. The CDR3 covers 11 residues. Germline lookup yields CDR1 KGHSH and CDR2 LQKENI. Here the CDR3 reads CASSPQNEQFF. Written as DNA, the CDR3 is TGTGCCAGCTCACCCCAAAATGAGCAGTTCTTC.

This clone was seen just once. This chain links TRBV27 with TRBJ2-7; TRBD1 matches at 7 bases. The V segment lost 6 bases and the J segment 4 bases; nucleotides outside the gene matches: 9. CDR3 length: 14 residues. Germline-derived CDR1 and CDR2 are MNHEY and SMNVEV (reference sequence). CDR3 sequence (DNA): TGTGCCAGCAGCGAAGGGGGCGATTTTTACGAGCAGTACTTC. Translated: CASSEGGDFYEQYF.

This rearrangement joins TRBV2 to TRBJ1-3; D possibly corresponds to TRBD1 (6 bases). The CDR3 sequence is 17 residues long. V was cut by 8 bases and J by 0 bases, with 20 bases left in between. In germline, CDR1 is SNHLY, CDR2 FYNNEI. CDR3 loop: CASSRGAGANSGNTIYF. CDR3 DNA: TGTGCCAGCTCGAGGGGAGCAGGGGCCAACTCTGGAAACACCATATATTTT.

This chain joins TRBV6-1 and TRBJ2-2; TRBD1 or TRBD2 may be the D gene (5 bases each). CDR3 length: 14 residues. In germline, CDR1 is MNHNS, CDR2 SASEGT. V was cut by 7 bases and J by 3 bases, with 12 bases left in between. The CDR3 sequence is CASKRGLDTGELFF. The DNA for the CDR3 is TGTGCCAGCAAACGGGGCTTGGACACCGGGGAGCTGTTTTTT.

This rearrangement joins TRBV2 to TRBJ2-1; D is undetermined. Germline CDR1 and CDR2: SNHLY and FYNNEI. The CDR3 spans 10 residues. Trimming shortened V by 3 bases and J by 9 bases, and 3 bases separated the two germline ends. The CDR3: CASSDREQFF. The CDR3 DNA reads TGTGCCAGCAGTGACCGTGAGCAGTTCTTC.

The chain couples TRBV28 to TRBJ1-5; 10 nucleotides agree with TRBD1. CDR1 MDHEN and CDR2 SYDVKM come from the germline V gene. This CDR3 is built from 17 residues. The ends lost 5 bases at V and 2 bases at J; junction bases unmatched: 9. The CDR3 DNA reads TGTGCCAGCAGTACGGTCCTGACAGGGGGCGGCAATCAGCCCCAGCATTTT. It is translated as CASSTVLTGGGNQPQHF.